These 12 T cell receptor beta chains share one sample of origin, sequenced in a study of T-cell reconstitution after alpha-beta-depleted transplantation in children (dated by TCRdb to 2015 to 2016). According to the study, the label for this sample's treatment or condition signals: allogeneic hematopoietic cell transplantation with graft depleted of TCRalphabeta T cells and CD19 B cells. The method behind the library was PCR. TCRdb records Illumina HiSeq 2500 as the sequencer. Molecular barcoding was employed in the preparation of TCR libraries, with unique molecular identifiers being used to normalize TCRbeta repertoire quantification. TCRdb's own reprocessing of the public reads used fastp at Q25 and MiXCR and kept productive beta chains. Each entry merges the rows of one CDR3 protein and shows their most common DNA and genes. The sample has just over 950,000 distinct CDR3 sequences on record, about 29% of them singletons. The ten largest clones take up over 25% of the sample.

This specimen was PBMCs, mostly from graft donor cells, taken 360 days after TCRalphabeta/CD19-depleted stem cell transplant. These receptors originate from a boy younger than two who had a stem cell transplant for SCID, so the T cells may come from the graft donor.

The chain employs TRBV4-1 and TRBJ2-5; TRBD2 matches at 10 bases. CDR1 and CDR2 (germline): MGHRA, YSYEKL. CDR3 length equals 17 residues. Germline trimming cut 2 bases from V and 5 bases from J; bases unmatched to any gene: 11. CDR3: CASSQLIATSGEETQYF. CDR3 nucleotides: TGCGCCAGCAGCCAACTAATAGCCACTAGCGGGGAGGAGACCCAGTACTTC.

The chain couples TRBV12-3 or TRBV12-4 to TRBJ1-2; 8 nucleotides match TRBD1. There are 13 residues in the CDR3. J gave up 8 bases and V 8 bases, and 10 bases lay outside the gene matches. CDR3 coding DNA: TGTGCCAGCCTCCCGACAGGGGTTTGGGGCTACACCTTC. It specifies CASLPTGVWGYTF.

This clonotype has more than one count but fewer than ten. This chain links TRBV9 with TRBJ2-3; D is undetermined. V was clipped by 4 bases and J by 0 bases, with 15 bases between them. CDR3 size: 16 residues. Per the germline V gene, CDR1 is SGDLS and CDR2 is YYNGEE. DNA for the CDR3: TGTGCCAGCAGCACCCGGACGTCCCTGAGCACAGATACGCAGTATTTT. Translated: CASSTRTSLSTDTQYF.

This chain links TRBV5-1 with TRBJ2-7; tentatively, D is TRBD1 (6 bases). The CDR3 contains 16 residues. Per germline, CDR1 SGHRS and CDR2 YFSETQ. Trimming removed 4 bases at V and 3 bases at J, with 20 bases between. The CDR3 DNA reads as TGCGCCAGCAGCCCAGGGGTGGCGGACGGCCTCTACGAGCAGTACTTC. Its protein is CASSPGVADGLYEQYF.

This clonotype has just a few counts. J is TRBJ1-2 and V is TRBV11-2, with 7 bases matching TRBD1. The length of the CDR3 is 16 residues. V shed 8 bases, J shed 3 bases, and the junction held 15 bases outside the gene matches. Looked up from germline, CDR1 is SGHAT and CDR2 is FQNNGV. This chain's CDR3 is CASGSPGTAEYYGYTF. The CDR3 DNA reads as TGTGCCAGCGGAAGCCCCGGGACAGCCGAATACTATGGCTACACCTTC.

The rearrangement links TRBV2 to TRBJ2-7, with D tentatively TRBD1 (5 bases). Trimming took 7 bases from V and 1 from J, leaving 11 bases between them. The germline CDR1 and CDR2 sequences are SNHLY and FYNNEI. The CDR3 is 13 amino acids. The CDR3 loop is CASKDSASYEQYF. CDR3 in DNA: TGTGCCAGCAAAGACAGCGCTTCCTACGAGCAGTACTTC.

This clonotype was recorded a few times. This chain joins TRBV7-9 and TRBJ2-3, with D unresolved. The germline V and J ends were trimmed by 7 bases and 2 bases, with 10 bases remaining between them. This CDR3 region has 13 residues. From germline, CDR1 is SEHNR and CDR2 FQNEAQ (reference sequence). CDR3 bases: TGTGCCAGCAACCTACGACACACAGATACGCAGTATTTT. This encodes CASNLRHTDTQYF.

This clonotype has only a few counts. CDR3 loop: CASSDPGGRGYTF. The CDR3 coding sequence is TGTGCCAGCAGCGATCCCGGGGGTCGTGGCTACACCTTC. This rearrangement joins TRBV12-3 or TRBV12-4 to TRBJ1-2; maybe TRBD1 (5 bases). V was shortened by 6 bases and J by 7 bases, with 15 bases between the two germline ends. This CDR3 is 13 amino acids long.

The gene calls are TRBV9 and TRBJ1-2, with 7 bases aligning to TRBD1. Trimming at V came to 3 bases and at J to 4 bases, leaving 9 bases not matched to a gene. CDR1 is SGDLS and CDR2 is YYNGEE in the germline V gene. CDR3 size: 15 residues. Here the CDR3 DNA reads TGTGCCAGCAGCGAGCGGACAGGAGGGGGCTATGGCTACACCTTC. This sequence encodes CASSERTGGGYGYTF.

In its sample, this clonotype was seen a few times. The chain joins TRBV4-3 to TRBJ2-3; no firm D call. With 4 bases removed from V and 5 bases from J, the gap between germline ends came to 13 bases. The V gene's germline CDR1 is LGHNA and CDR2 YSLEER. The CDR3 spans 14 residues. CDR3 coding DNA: TGCGCCAGCAGCCCAGAGACCCTAGGAGATACGCAGTATTTT. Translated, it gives CASSPETLGDTQYF.

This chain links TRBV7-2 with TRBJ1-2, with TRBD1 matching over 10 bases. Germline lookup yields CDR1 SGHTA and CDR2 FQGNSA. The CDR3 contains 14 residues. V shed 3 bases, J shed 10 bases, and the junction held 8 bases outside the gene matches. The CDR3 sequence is CASSFGGTGADYTF. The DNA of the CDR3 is TGTGCCAGCAGCTTTGGGGGGACAGGGGCCGACTACACCTTC.

The CDR3: CASSLERDNLYEQYF. The CDR3 DNA sequence: TGCGCCAGCAGCTTGGAACGGGACAATCTCTACGAGCAGTACTTC. The rearrangement joins TRBV5-1 to TRBJ2-7, with a tentative D call TRBD1 (6 bases). Germline V lookup: CDR1 SGHRS, CDR2 YFSETQ. With 0 bases removed from V and 3 bases from J, the gap between germline ends came to 13 bases. CDR3 length: 15 amino acids.